The count of the clone carrying this T cell receptor beta chain is one. The antigen remains unidentified. The data belong to a study of human T cells and chemical hapten exposure. Study-wide context: Patients additionally received therapeutic doses of diphenylcyclopropenone on the scalp once a week, and this continued throughout the approximately 26-week study. Study-wide results and limits: Sensitizing to DPC left TCRs with a frequency above 1 in 1000 unaltered.

Within the library, unique molecular identifiers were attached to each individual cDNA molecule. TCRdb used MiXCR to reprocess the RACE reads, holding one entry per CDR3 protein. The sample shows 75,000 to 90,000 distinct CDR3 sequences, over 6% of them seen only once. The CDR3 extends over 14 amino acids. V was shortened by 2 bases and J by 4 bases, with 9 bases between the two germline ends. Germline assignment: CDR1 MNHEY and CDR2 SVGAGI. Time point here: patch test 1, 2 weeks after DPC sensitization. Treatment reported: therapeutic diphenylcyclopropenone sensitization with weekly scalp DPC. The rearrangement links TRBV6-5 to TRBJ1-3; D call uncertain. This TCR was recovered from a woman in her 30s with alopecia areata. Some clones in this sample may be carry-over from other donors' samples. The specimen was whole blood, collected in connection with sensitization to the hapten diphenylcyclopropenone (DPC). The CDR3 is CASSYRAGGNTIYF. The CDR3 nucleotides read TGTGCCAGCAGTTACAGGGCCGGGGGAAACACCATATATTTT.